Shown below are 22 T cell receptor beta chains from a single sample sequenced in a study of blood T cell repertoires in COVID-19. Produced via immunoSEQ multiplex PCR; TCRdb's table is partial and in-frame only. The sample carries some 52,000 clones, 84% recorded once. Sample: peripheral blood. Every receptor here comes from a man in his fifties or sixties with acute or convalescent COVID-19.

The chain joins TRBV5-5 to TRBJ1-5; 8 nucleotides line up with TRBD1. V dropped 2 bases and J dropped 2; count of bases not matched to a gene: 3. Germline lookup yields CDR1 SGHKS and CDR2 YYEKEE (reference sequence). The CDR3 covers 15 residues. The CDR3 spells CASSLTGGGNQPQHF. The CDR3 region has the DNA TGTGCCAGCAGCTTAACAGGGGGAGGCAATCAGCCCCAGCATTTT.

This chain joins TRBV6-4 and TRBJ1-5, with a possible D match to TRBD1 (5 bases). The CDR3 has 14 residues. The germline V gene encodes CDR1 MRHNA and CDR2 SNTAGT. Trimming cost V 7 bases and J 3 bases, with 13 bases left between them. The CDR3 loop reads CASNNRDSNQPQHF. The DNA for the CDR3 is TGTGCCAGCAACAACCGGGACTCCAATCAGCCCCAGCATTTT.

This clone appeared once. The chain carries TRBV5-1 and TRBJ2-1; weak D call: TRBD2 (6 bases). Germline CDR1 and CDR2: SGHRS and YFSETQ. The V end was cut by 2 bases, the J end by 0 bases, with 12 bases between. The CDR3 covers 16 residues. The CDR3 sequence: CASSFPRGSSYNEQFF. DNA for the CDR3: TGCGCCAGCAGCTTCCCTCGGGGGAGCTCCTACAATGAGCAGTTCTTC.

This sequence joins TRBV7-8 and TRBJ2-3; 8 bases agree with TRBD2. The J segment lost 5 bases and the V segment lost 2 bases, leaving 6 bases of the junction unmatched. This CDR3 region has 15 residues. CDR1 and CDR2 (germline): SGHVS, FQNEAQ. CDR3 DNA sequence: TGTGCCAGCAGCTTATCGGGGGGGCCGGGAGATACGCAGTATTTT. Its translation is CASSLSGGPGDTQYF.

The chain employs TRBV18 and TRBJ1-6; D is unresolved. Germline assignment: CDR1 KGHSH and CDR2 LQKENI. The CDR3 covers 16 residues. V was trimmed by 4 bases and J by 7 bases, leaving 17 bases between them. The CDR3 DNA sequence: TGTGCCAGCTCACTCGGAGATCCGGGAGAGAATTCACCCCTCCACTTT. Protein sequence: CASSLGDPGENSPLHF.

This CDR3 is CASSEAAFREDTEAFF. The CDR3 region has the DNA TGTGCCAGCAGTGAAGCCGCATTTCGAGAGGACACTGAAGCTTTCTTT. The J gene is TRBJ1-1, the V gene TRBV6-1; D is unclear. Between the trimmed V and J ends, which lost 0 bases and 3 bases, there was a span of 14 bases. CDR1 and CDR2 from the germline V gene are MNHNS and SASEGT. The CDR3 consists of 16 residues.

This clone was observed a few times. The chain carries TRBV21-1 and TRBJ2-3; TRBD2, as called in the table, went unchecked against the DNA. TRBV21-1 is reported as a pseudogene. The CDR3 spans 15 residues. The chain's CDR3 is CASSSRTSGTDTQYF. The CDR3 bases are TGTGCCAGCAGCAGTAGGACTAGCGGCACAGATACGCAGTATTTT.

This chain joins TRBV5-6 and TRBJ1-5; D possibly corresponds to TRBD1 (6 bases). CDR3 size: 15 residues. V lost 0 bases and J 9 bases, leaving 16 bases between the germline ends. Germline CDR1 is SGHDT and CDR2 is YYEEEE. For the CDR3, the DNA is TGTGCCAGCAGCTTGGCAACAGGGAGGGGAGGGCCCCAGCATTTT. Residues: CASSLATGRGGPQHF.

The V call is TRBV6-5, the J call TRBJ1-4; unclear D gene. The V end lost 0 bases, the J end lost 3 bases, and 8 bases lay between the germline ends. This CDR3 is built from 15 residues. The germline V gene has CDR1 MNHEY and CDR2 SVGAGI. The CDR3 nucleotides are TGTGCCAGCAGTTACTCTTTGGCAGCTAATGAAAAACTGTTTTTT. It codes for CASSYSLAANEKLFF.

The CDR3 coding sequence is TGTGCCAGTAGTATCGGGGAGGGGAAGACCGGGGAGCTGTTTTTT. The encoded protein is CASSIGEGKTGELFF. The J gene is TRBJ2-2, the V gene TRBV19; TRBD2 matches 7 bases. The CDR3 runs 15 residues. Unmatched junction bases numbered 6, after V lost 3 bases and J lost 5 bases. Per the germline V gene, CDR1 is LNHDA and CDR2 is SQIVND (reference sequence).

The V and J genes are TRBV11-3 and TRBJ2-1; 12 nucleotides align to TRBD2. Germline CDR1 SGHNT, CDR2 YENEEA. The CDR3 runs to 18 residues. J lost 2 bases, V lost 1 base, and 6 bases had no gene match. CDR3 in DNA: TGTGCCAGCAGCTTAGGGGCTAGCGGGGGGGCTACCTACAATGAGCAGTTCTTC. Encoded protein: CASSLGASGGATYNEQFF.

This CDR3 is CASSLSGSGTTQYF. The CDR3 DNA is TGTGCCAGCAGCCTCTCCGGAAGCGGGACGACCCAGTACTTC. The chain is built from TRBV27 and TRBJ2-5; 7 bases line up with TRBD2. This CDR3 is built from 14 residues. The germline V gene encodes CDR1 MNHEY and CDR2 SMNVEV (reference sequence). V trimming: 6 bases; J trimming: 7 bases; junction bases outside the gene matches: 11.

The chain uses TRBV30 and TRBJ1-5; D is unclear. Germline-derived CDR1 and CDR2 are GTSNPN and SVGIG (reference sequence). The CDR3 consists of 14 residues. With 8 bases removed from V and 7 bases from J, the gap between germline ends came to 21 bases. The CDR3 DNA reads TGTGCCCGGACCGAGCGGGTAGTGCGACAGCCCCAGCATTTT. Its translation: CARTERVVRQPQHF.

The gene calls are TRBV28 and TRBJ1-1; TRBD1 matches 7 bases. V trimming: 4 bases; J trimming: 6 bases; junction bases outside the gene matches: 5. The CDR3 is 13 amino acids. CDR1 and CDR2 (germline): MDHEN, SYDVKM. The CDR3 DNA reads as TGTGCCAGCAGTTCGCCTCAGGGGGCTGAAGCTTTCTTT. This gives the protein CASSSPQGAEAFF.

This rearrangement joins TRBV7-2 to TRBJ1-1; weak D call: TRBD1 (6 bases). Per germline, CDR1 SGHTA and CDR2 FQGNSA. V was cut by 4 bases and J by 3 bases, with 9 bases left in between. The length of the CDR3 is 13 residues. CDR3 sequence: CASSSDSDTEAFF. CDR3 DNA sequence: TGTGCCAGCAGCTCGGACAGCGACACTGAAGCTTTCTTT. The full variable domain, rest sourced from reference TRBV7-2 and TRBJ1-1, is GAGVSQSPSNKVTEKGKDVELRCDPISGHTALYWYRQSLGQGLEFLIYFQGNSAPDKSGLPSDRFSAERTGGSVSTLTIQRTQQEDSAVYLCASSSDSDTEAFFGQGTRLTVV.

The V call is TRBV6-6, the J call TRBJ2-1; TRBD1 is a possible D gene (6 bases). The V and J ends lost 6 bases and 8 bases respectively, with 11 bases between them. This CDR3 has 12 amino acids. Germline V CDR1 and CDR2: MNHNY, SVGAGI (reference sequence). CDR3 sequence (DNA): TGTGCCAGCAGCCCACGGACAGATGAGCAGTTCTTC. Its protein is CASSPRTDEQFF.

The CDR3 loop reads CATSRDPLAGGEQFF. CDR3 DNA: TGTGCCACCAGCAGAGATCCACTAGCGGGAGGCGAGCAGTTCTTC. The rearrangement joins TRBV15 to TRBJ2-1; 12 positions match TRBD2. The trim removed 0 bases at V and 10 bases at J, leaving 4 bases unmatched. Looked up from germline, CDR1 is LNHNV and CDR2 is YYDKDF (reference sequence). The CDR3 is 15 amino acids. Supplemented by reference TRBV15 and TRBJ2-1, the full variable domain reads DAMVIQNPRYQVTQFGKPVTLSCSQTLNHNVMYWYQQKSSQAPKLLFHYYDKDFNNEADTPDNFQSRRPNTSFCFLDIRSPGLGDTAMYLCATSRDPLAGGEQFFGPGTRLTVL.

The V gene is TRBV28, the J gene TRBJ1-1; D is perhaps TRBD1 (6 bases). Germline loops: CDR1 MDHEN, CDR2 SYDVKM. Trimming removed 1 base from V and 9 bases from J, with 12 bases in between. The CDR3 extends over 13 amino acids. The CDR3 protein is CASSLSDRLKAFF. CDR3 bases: TGTGCCAGCAGTTTATCCGACAGGCTGAAAGCTTTCTTT.

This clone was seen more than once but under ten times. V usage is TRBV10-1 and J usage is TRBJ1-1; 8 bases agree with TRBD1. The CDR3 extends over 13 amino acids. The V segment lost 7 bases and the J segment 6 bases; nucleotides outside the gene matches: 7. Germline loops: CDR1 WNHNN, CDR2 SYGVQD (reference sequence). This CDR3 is CASKQGDGSEAFF. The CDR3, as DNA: TGCGCCAGCAAACAGGGGGACGGTTCTGAAGCTTTCTTT.

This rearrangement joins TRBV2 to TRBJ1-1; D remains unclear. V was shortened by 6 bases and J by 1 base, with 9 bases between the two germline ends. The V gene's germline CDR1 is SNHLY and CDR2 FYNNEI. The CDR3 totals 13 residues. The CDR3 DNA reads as TGTGCCAGCAGACTACAAGCGAACACTGAAGCTTTCTTT. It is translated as CASRLQANTEAFF.

CDR3 loop: CASSDVLGLGSSSYEQYF. For the CDR3, the DNA is TGTGCCAGCAGTGATGTACTAGGCCTGGGGTCGAGCTCCTACGAGCAGTACTTC. The chain employs TRBV2 and TRBJ2-7, with D perhaps TRBD2 (5 bases). The ends were cut back, 3 bases at V and 0 bases at J, with 21 bases in the middle. CDR3 length equals 18 residues. The germline V gene has CDR1 SNHLY and CDR2 FYNNEI.

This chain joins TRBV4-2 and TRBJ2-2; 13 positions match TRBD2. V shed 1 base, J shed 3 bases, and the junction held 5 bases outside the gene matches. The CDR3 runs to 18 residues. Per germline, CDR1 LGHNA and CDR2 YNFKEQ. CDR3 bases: TGTGCCAGCAGCCAAGCTCCCGGACTAGCGGGGGACACCGGGGAGCTGTTTTTT. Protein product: CASSQAPGLAGDTGELFF.